The T cell receptor (beta chain) described here comes from a study of blood T cells in healthy people across ages. The study's findings and limits: Roughly linearly, TCR beta diversity per million T cells fell as age increased. Underestimates were what the diversity estimates from one million T cells were considered to be.

A second about 6 to 12 cycle PCR used barcoded and J-beta primers. TCRdb re-called the 5' RACE reads through MiXCR, storing one row per CDR3 protein. The table includes roughly 1.5 million distinct CDR3 sequences, under 55% detected once. Notes on this clonotype: The antigen is not known.

Germline CDR1 SEHNR, CDR2 FQNEAQ (reference sequence). This CDR3 is built from 13 residues. This clonotype was sampled from a woman younger than 35 in good health. This chain uses TRBV7-9 with TRBJ2-7; D remains ambiguous. The DNA end lines up better with TRBJ2-5; the J call may be wrong. Sequenced sample: blood. The CDR3 DNA sequence: TGTGCCAGCACCCTGGACCACTTCCAGACCCAGTACTTC. Protein: CASTLDHFQTQYF.